This note documents a single TCR beta chain sequence. Its matching antigen is unknown. The method, 5' RACE with UMI labels, was used to prepare the TRB cDNA libraries. TCRdb reprocessed the 5' RACE reads and reports one entry per CDR3 protein, with no DNA. The ten most abundant clones cover 0.55% to 0.6% of a sample with some 50,000 distinct CDR3 sequences. This CDR3 region has 15 residues. Germline CDR1 and CDR2: MNHEY and SVGEGT. These data are taken from a study of CXCR3-negative and CXCR3-positive naive CD8 T cells. Notes on the study in general: Hydrophobicity of TRB CDR3s was greater in CXCR3-positive naive cells than in CXCR3-negative naive cells. Naive CXCR3-negative and CXCR3-positive cells had similar TRBV-TRBJ usage; memory differed. Diversity was high in both naive subsets and much lower in memory cells.

V and J are TRBV6-2 or TRBV6-3 and TRBJ1-5; checking the TCRdb D call of TRBD1 is not possible without DNA. The receptor was derived from a human donor in good health. Some clones in this sample may be carry-over from other donors' samples. Sequencing input: naive CXCR3+ CD8+ T cells from blood. The subset is: CD45RO-CCR7+CD27+CD95- naive CD8+ T cells expressing CXCR3 (TNR3+). CDR3 sequence reads: CASSLWEGHNQPQHF.